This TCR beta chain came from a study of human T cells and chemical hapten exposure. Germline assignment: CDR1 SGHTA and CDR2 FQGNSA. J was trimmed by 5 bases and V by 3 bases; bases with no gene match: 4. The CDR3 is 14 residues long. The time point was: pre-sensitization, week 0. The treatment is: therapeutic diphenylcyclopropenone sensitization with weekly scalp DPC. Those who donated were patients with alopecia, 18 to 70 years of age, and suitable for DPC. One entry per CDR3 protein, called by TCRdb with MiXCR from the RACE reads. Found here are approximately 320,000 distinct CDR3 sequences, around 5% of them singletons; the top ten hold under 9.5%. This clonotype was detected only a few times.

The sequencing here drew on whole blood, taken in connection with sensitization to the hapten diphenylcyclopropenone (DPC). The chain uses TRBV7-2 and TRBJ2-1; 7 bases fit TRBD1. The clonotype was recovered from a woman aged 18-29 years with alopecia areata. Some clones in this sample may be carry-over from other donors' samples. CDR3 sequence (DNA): TGTGCCAGCAGCTTCGACAGGGCTCACAATGAGCAGTTCTTC. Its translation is CASSFDRAHNEQFF.